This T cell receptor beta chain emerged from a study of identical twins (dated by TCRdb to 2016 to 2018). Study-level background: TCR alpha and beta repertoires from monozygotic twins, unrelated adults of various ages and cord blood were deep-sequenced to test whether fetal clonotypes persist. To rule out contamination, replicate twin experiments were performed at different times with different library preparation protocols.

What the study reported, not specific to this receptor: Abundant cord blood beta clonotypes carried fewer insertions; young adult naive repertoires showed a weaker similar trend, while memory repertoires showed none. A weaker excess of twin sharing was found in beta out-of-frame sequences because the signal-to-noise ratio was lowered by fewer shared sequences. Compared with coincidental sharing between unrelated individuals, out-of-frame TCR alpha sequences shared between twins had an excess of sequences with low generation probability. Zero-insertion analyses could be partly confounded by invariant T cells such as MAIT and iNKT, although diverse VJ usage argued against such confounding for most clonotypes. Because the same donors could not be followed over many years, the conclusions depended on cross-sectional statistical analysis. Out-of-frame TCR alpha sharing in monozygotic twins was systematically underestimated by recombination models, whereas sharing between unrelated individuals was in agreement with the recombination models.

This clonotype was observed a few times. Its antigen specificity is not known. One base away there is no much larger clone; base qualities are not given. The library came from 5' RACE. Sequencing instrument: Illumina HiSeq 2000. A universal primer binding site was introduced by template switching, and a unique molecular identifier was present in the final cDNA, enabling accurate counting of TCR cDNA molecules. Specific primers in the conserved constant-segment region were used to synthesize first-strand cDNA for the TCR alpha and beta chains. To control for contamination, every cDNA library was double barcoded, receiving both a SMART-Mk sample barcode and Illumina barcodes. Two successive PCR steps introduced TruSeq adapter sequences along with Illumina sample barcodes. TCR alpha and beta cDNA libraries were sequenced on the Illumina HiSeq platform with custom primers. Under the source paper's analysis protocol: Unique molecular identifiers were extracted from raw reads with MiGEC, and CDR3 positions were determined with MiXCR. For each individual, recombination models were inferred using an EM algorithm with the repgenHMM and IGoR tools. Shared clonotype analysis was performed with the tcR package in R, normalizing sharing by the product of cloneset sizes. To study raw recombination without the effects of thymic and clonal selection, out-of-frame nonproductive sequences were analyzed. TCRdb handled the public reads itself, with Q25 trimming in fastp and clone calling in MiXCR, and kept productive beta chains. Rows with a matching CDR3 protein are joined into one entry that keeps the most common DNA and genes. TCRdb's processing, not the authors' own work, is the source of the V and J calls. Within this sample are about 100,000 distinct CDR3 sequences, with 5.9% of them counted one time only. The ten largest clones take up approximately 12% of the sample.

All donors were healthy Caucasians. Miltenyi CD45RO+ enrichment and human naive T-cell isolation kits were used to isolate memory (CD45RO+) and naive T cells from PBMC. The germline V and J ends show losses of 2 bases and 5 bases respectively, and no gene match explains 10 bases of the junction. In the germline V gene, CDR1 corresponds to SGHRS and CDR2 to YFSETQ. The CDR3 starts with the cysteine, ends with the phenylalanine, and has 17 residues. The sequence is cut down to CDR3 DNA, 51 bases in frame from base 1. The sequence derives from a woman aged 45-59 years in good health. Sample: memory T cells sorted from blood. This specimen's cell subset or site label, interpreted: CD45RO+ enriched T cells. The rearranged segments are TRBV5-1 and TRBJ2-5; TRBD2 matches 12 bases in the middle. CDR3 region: CASSLSGLAGLGETQYF. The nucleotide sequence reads TGCGCCAGCAGCTTAAGCGGACTAGCGGGATTGGGGGAGACCCAGTACTTC.